Each of the 23 T cell receptor beta chains below was sequenced from the same sample in a study of type 1 regulatory T cells. One entry per CDR3 protein, called by TCRdb with MiXCR from the reads. The data hold about 68,000 distinct CDR3 sequences, with 63% observed a single time. The antigens of these receptors remain unknown. Sequencing was carried out using cultured T cells, either the whole culture or a sorted T cell fraction (not recorded which). Subset in this sample: Tr1-enriched cell product generated in vitro against host alloantigens. These receptors were collected from a human donor in good health.

The DNA of the CDR3 is TGTGCCAGCCAGACTAGCGGGAGTGCAGAGCAGTTCTTC. This encodes CASQTSGSAEQFF. The V and J genes are TRBV6-5 and TRBJ2-1; 12 bases match TRBD2. The germline V gene encodes CDR1 MNHEY and CDR2 SVGAGI. The CDR3 runs 13 residues. Unmatched junction bases numbered 6, after V lost 8 bases and J lost 10 bases.

In this sample, this clonotype turned up a few times. The chain couples TRBV29-1 to TRBJ2-1, with TRBD2 as a possible D gene (5 bases). V was trimmed by 4 bases and J by 4 bases, leaving 14 bases between them. Germline V gene data show CDR1 as SQVTM and CDR2 as ANQGSEA. This CDR3 is 14 amino acids long. The CDR3 bases are TGCAGCGTTGTGTCAGCGGTGACTTACAATGAGCAGTTCTTC. It encodes CSVVSAVTYNEQFF.

There are a few counts of this clonotype. The V and J genes are TRBV20-1 and TRBJ2-2, with 7 bases identical to TRBD1. The V and J ends lost 2 bases and 7 bases, in that order; junction bases with no gene match: 10. The CDR3 is made up of 15 amino acids. Germline V gene data show CDR1 as DFQATT and CDR2 as SNEGSKA (reference sequence). CDR3 region: CSARLNPTGVGELFF. Written as DNA, the CDR3 is TGCAGTGCTAGACTCAACCCCACAGGGGTCGGGGAGCTGTTTTTT.

The sample holds a few counts of this clonotype. V is TRBV2 and J is TRBJ1-3; no definite D call. CDR1 SNHLY and CDR2 FYNNEI come from the germline V gene. The V end was cut by 0 bases, the J end by 0 bases, with 9 bases between. The CDR3 covers 16 residues. For the CDR3, the DNA is TGTGCCAGCAGTGAAGCGGAACCAAGCTCTGGAAACACCATATATTTT. Protein: CASSEAEPSSGNTIYF.

The rearrangement links TRBV6-1 to TRBJ1-1; unclear D gene. The CDR3 is 14 amino acids. Germline CDR1 and CDR2: MNHNS and SASEGT. The V end lost 2 bases, the J end lost 4 bases, and 11 bases lay between the germline ends. CDR3 sequence reads: CASSETRVSTEAFF. The CDR3 DNA sequence: TGTGCCAGCAGTGAAACGAGGGTTAGCACTGAAGCTTTCTTT.

The V and J genes are TRBV7-3 and TRBJ2-3, with unresolved D. The CDR3 is 14 residues long. Trimming removed 2 bases from V and 2 bases from J, with 8 bases in between. Germline-derived CDR1 and CDR2 are SGHTA and FQGTGA. The chain's CDR3 is CASSLRGVTDTQYF. CDR3 DNA sequence: TGTGCCAGCAGCTTACGCGGAGTCACAGATACGCAGTATTTT.

The CDR3: CASSQDLFRTAYQETQYF. DNA for the CDR3: TGTGCCAGCAGCCAAGATCTTTTCAGGACAGCGTACCAAGAGACCCAGTACTTC. The genes are TRBV3-1 and TRBJ2-5, with a possible D match to TRBD1 (6 bases). Germline CDR1 LGHDT, CDR2 YNNKEL (reference sequence). This CDR3 contains 18 residues. V was pared by 0 bases and J by 0 bases, with 17 bases between.

The rearrangement links TRBV4-2 to TRBJ1-1; D is ambiguous. With 1 base removed from V and 0 bases from J, the gap between germline ends came to 6 bases. This CDR3 region has 14 residues. Germline loops: CDR1 LGHNA, CDR2 YNFKEQ. The CDR3 sequence is CASSQATMNTEAFF. The CDR3 nucleotides read TGTGCCAGCAGCCAAGCCACGATGAACACTGAAGCTTTCTTT.

This chain links TRBV14 with TRBJ2-1; 10 bases match TRBD2. The V segment lost 1 base and the J segment 6 bases; nucleotides outside the gene matches: 3. From germline, CDR1 is SGHDN and CDR2 FVKESK. The CDR3 contains 15 residues. The CDR3 DNA sequence: TGTGCCAGCAGCCAAGCCCTAGCGGGAGTCAATGAGCAGTTCTTC. Residues: CASSQALAGVNEQFF. The complete variable domain, with remaining parts taken from reference TRBV14 and TRBJ2-1, reads EAGVTQFPSHSVIEKGQTVTLRCDPISGHDNLYWYRRVMGKEIKFLLHFVKESKQDESGMPNNRFLAERTGGTYSTLKVQPAELEDSGVYFCASSQALAGVNEQFFGPGTRLTVL.

This clonotype was seen a handful of times. The chain links TRBV4-3 to TRBJ1-2, with 7 bases aligning to TRBD1. With V trimmed by 3 bases and J by 1 base, 11 bases remained unmatched. Germline-derived CDR1 and CDR2 are LGHNA and YSLEER. The CDR3 totals 17 residues. The CDR3 nucleotides read TGCGCCAGCAGCCATGCTATTTTGACAGGGTTTAACTATGGCTACACCTTC. Protein product: CASSHAILTGFNYGYTF.

This clonotype occurred a few times. The chain couples TRBV3-1 to TRBJ2-1; D remains unclear. Trimming shortened V by 1 base and J by 1 base, and 8 bases separated the two germline ends. The CDR3 contains 15 residues. Germline V lookup: CDR1 LGHDT, CDR2 YNNKEL (reference sequence). In DNA, the CDR3 is TGTGCCAGCAGCCAAGGGGGTAAGTCCTACAATGAGCAGTTCTTC. Its translation: CASSQGGKSYNEQFF.

J is TRBJ1-1 and V is TRBV28; 8 bases fit TRBD1. Germline loops: CDR1 MDHEN, CDR2 SYDVKM. CDR3 length: 15 amino acids. V shed 4 bases, J shed 5 bases, and the junction held 9 bases outside the gene matches. The CDR3 reads CASSSAGTGETEAFF. The CDR3 coding sequence is TGTGCCAGCAGTTCTGCCGGGACAGGAGAAACTGAAGCTTTCTTT.

To note about this clonotype: The CDR3 does not end in the conserved phenylalanine or tryptophan, so this is likely a read error. The rearrangement links TRBV20-1 to TRBJ2-5; the match to TRBD2 covers 9 bases. Trimming removed 2 bases from V and 4 bases from J; junction bases left unmatched: 2. The CDR3 is 13 residues long. The germline V gene encodes CDR1 DFQATT and CDR2 SNEGSKA (reference sequence). The CDR3 sequence: CSARRLAVETQYL. The DNA for the CDR3 is TGCAGTGCTAGAAGACTAGCGGTAGAGACCCAGTACCTC.

The CDR3 is CASSLEFSDTQYF. In DNA form, the CDR3 reads TGCGCCAGCAGCTTAGAGTTTTCAGATACGCAGTATTTT. This chain joins TRBV5-1 and TRBJ2-3; D is uncertain. The CDR3 runs 13 residues. Trimming took off 2 bases at V and 4 bases at J, with 8 bases between the two ends. Germline V CDR1 and CDR2: SGHRS, YFSETQ.

The chain is built from TRBV10-3 and TRBJ2-1; D gene unclear. Trimming stripped 4 bases from V and 9 bases from J, with 7 bases between. CDR1 is ENHRY and CDR2 is SYGVKD in the germline V gene. This CDR3 contains 11 residues. The CDR3 sequence: CAISGSSEQFF. The CDR3 DNA reads as TGTGCCATCAGTGGATCCTCTGAGCAGTTCTTC.

The chain combines TRBV6-5 with TRBJ2-1; 8 nucleotides line up with TRBD2. The CDR3 length is 15 residues. The germline V gene has CDR1 MNHEY and CDR2 SVGAGI. J lost 4 bases, V lost 6 bases, and 8 bases had no gene match. The DNA for the CDR3 is TGTGCCAGCAGCATGTCGGGACTAGGTTACAATGAGCAGTTCTTC. Translation gives CASSMSGLGYNEQFF.

This chain connects TRBV20-1 to TRBJ2-1; no reliable D call. The V and J ends lost 4 bases and 0 bases respectively, with 13 bases between them. The CDR3 is made up of 15 amino acids. CDR1 and CDR2 from the germline V gene are DFQATT and SNEGSKA (reference sequence). CDR3 in DNA: TGCAGTGCTACTTCAGGCGGTCGCTCCTACAATGAGCAGTTCTTC. It specifies CSATSGGRSYNEQFF.

The DNA of the CDR3 is TGTGCCAGCGGCACCTCTCGGGAGCAGTACTTC. It specifies CASGTSREQYF. The rearrangement links TRBV28 to TRBJ2-7; unclear D gene. The CDR3 spans 11 residues. Germline CDR1 reads MDHEN; CDR2 reads SYDVKM. Deletions cut 8 bases from V and 7 bases from J, with 12 bases between.

The CDR3 protein is CASSEERRETQYF. The CDR3 nucleotides are TGTGCCAGCAGTGAGGAGCGTCGGGAGACCCAGTACTTC. The J gene is TRBJ2-5, the V gene TRBV6-1; no clear D. V was cut by 3 bases and J by 5 bases, with 10 bases left in between. Looked up from germline, CDR1 is MNHNS and CDR2 is SASEGT. This CDR3 contains 13 residues.

The rearrangement joins TRBV11-2 to TRBJ2-7; D might be TRBD1 (6 bases). Germline V CDR1 and CDR2: SGHAT, FQNNGV. The CDR3 has 13 amino acids. V shed 5 bases and J shed 2 bases, with 10 bases lying between them. CDR3 sequence (DNA): TGTGCCAGCAGCACCAGGACAGCCTACGAGCAGTACTTC. It codes for CASSTRTAYEQYF.

CDR3 in DNA: TGTGCCAGCAGCTTCTCCCGGACCACCCCCGGCGAGCAGTACTTC. It yields the protein CASSFSRTTPGEQYF. This rearrangement joins TRBV6-6 to TRBJ2-7; the D is unclear. This CDR3 region has 15 residues. Between the trimmed V and J ends, which lost 6 bases and 6 bases, there was a span of 21 bases. Germline-derived CDR1 and CDR2 are MNHNY and SVGAGI (reference sequence).

This clonotype has just a few counts. The chain joins TRBV3-1 to TRBJ2-4; 10 bases fit TRBD2. The CDR3 consists of 17 residues. CDR1 is LGHDT and CDR2 is YNNKEL in the germline V gene (reference sequence). V shed 4 bases, J shed 4 bases, and the junction held 10 bases outside the gene matches. Here the CDR3 DNA reads TGTGCCAGCAGCCCCACCCCTAGCGGGAGCTTAAAAAACATTCAGTACTTC. It yields the protein CASSPTPSGSLKNIQYF.

V gene TRBV20-1 combines with J gene TRBJ2-3; D unresolved. V lost 0 bases and J 2 bases, leaving 9 bases between the germline ends. The length of the CDR3 is 14 residues. Germline CDR1 reads DFQATT; CDR2 reads SNEGSKA (reference sequence). Here the CDR3 reads CSARDPTATDTQYF. The CDR3 DNA reads as TGCAGTGCTAGAGACCCAACGGCCACAGATACGCAGTATTTT.